The 10 T cell receptor beta chains in this list originate from one sample, sequenced in a study of T cell changes during pregnancy in multiple sclerosis. Here immunoSEQ multiplex PCR was the method, and the copy in TCRdb shows in-frame clones only, minus some. The sample holds about 57,000 clones, around 93% seen once. The sequences come from peripheral blood, collected after pregnancy. The receptor set was obtained from a female donor with multiple sclerosis, enrolled in a pregnancy study.

The chain carries TRBV7-9 and TRBJ2-7; possibly TRBD2 for D (6 bases). The CDR3 runs to 15 residues. Germline lookup yields CDR1 SEHNR and CDR2 FQNEAQ (reference sequence). V shed 0 bases and J shed 6 bases, with 15 bases lying between them. The CDR3 DNA reads TGTGCCAGCAGCTTAGCGCGGGGACGTGAGGTCGAGCAGTACTTC. Translation: CASSLARGREVEQYF.

The chain joins TRBV28 to TRBJ2-3, with D possibly matching TRBD2 (7 bases). Germline assignment: CDR1 MDHEN and CDR2 SYDVKM. This CDR3 is built from 13 residues. V lost 9 bases and J 4 bases, leaving 14 bases between the germline ends. DNA for the CDR3: TGTGCCAGTAATTGGGGGGGGCCAGATACGCAGTATTTT. Translation: CASNWGGPDTQYF.

This sequence joins TRBV5-1 and TRBJ1-2; 8 nucleotides align to TRBD1. The CDR3 sequence is 13 residues long. J was trimmed by 3 bases and V by 4 bases; bases with no gene match: 2. Germline V gene sequence: CDR1 SGHRS, CDR2 YFSETQ. The CDR3 DNA follows: TGCGCCAGCAGCACGACAGGGGACTATGGCTACACCTTC. Translation gives CASSTTGDYGYTF.

This clone was detected only once. The chain is built from TRBV5-6 and TRBJ2-3; TRBD2 matches 11 bases. Germline assignment: CDR1 SGHDT and CDR2 YYEEEE. The V and J ends lost 0 bases and 6 bases, in that order; junction bases with no gene match: 3. This CDR3 is 15 amino acids long. In DNA form, the CDR3 reads TGTGCCAGCAGCTTGGCTAGCGGGAGGACTGATACGCAGTATTTT. It is translated as CASSLASGRTDTQYF. The complete variable domain, with remaining parts taken from reference TRBV5-6 and TRBJ2-3, reads DAGVTQSPTHLIKTRGQQVTLRCSPKSGHDTVSWYQQALGQGPQFIFQYYEEEERQRGNFPDRFSGHQFPNYSSELNVNALLLGDSALYLCASSLASGRTDTQYFGPGTRLTVL.

J is TRBJ2-3 and V is TRBV5-6, with 10 bases aligning to TRBD2. The germline gives CDR1 SGHDT, CDR2 YYEEEE. This CDR3 is built from 16 residues. V shed 1 base and J 3 bases; nucleotides not matched to a gene: 5. CDR3 in DNA: TGTGCCAGCAGCTTGAGCGTGACTAGCGGGACAGATACGCAGTATTTT. Translating gives CASSLSVTSGTDTQYF.

This chain uses TRBV5-1 with TRBJ2-1; TRBD1 aligns across 11 bases. The trim removed 4 bases at V and 4 bases at J, leaving 13 bases unmatched. The CDR3 spans 18 residues. Germline-derived CDR1 and CDR2 are SGHRS and YFSETQ. Here the CDR3 reads CASSQGQGAVRNYNEQFF. CDR3 nucleotide sequence: TGCGCCAGCAGCCAAGGACAGGGGGCAGTGAGAAATTACAATGAGCAGTTCTTC.

This chain joins TRBV5-8 and TRBJ2-7, with 14 bases identical to TRBD2. Trimming at V came to 5 bases and at J to 1 base, leaving 17 bases not matched to a gene. CDR1 and CDR2 from the germline V gene are SGHTS and YDEGEE. This CDR3 has 20 residues. This CDR3 is CASSLKRGTSGSFGSYEQYF. The CDR3 nucleotides are TGTGCCAGCAGTCTAAAAAGGGGGACTAGCGGGAGTTTTGGGTCCTACGAGCAGTACTTC.

The chain joins TRBV30 to TRBJ2-7, with 13 bases fitting TRBD2. This CDR3 has 15 amino acids. Per the germline V gene, CDR1 is GTSNPN and CDR2 is SVGIG (reference sequence). With V trimmed by 2 bases and J by 4 bases, 5 bases remained unmatched. The CDR3 sequence: CAWSPRLAGGYEQYF. The CDR3 bases are TGTGCCTGGAGTCCTCGACTAGCGGGAGGTTACGAGCAGTACTTC.

The chain recombines TRBV15 with TRBJ2-2, with TRBD2 matching 12 bases. Trimming at V came to 3 bases and at J to 2 bases, leaving 7 bases not matched to a gene. Germline V gives CDR1 LNHNV, CDR2 YYDKDF (reference sequence). The CDR3 extends over 18 amino acids. The DNA of the CDR3 is TGTGCCACCAGCAGGGCTAGCGGGAGGGCCGGCAACACCGGGGAGCTGTTTTTT. Translation: CATSRASGRAGNTGELFF.

The chain couples TRBV29-1 to TRBJ1-1; 10 bases line up with TRBD1. Germline CDR1 is SQVTM and CDR2 is ANQGSEA. There are 14 residues in the CDR3. J lost 1 base, V lost 6 bases, and 5 bases had no gene match. The chain's CDR3 is CSVEGTGANTEAFF. CDR3 sequence (DNA): TGCAGCGTGGAGGGGACAGGGGCGAACACTGAAGCTTTCTTT.